The 28 T cell receptor beta chains reported below all come from one sample, sequenced in a study of shared clonotypes between healthy human individuals. Only in-frame clones appear in the TCRdb table, and some are missing; sequencing was by immunoSEQ multiplex PCR. This sample has some 2,000,000 clones, with about 95% found just once. Naive CD8 isolation took CD45RO-negative cells positively selected for CCR7 and excluded terminally differentiated effector memory CD45RA+ cells. The specimen was naive CD8+ T cells sorted from blood. The source of these receptors is a young man in good health.

The V gene is TRBV29-1, the J gene TRBJ2-1; D is possibly TRBD2 (6 bases). CDR1 and CDR2 (germline): SQVTM, ANQGSEA. The CDR3 contains 14 residues. V was shortened by 2 bases and J by 2 bases, with 10 bases between the two germline ends. The CDR3 loop reads CSVEPGLAYNEQFF. CDR3 DNA: TGCAGCGTTGAACCGGGACTGGCCTACAATGAGCAGTTCTTC.

The CDR3 bases are TGTGCCTGGAGCCTACCGGAGGGACTCCCTGAAGCTTTCTTT. It is translated as CAWSLPEGLPEAFF. This sequence joins TRBV30 and TRBJ1-1, with D perhaps matching TRBD1 (5 bases). The CDR3 has 14 amino acids. V was shortened by 3 bases and J by 6 bases, with 17 bases between the two germline ends. Looked up from germline, CDR1 is GTSNPN and CDR2 is SVGIG (reference sequence).

Notes on this clone: The same CDR3 also results from other DNA sequences found in this sample. This chain uses TRBV7-9 with TRBJ1-5, with D unresolved. Germline lookup yields CDR1 SEHNR and CDR2 FQNEAQ (reference sequence). The ends were cut back, 5 bases at V and 3 bases at J, with 5 bases in the middle. This CDR3 is 12 amino acids long. CDR3 sequence (DNA): TGTGCCAGCAGCCTTGACAATCAGCCCCAGCATTTT. It translates to CASSLDNQPQHF.

The genes are TRBV4-3 and TRBJ2-1; TRBD2 aligns across 11 bases. V lost 4 bases, J lost 7 bases, and 9 bases stayed unmatched. Germline V gene lookup returns CDR1 LGHNA and CDR2 YSLEER. CDR3 length equals 16 residues. The CDR3 loop reads CASSRLLAGAKNEQFF. CDR3 DNA sequence: TGCGCCAGCAGCCGCCTACTAGCGGGAGCGAAGAATGAGCAGTTCTTC.

This clone was recorded once. J is TRBJ2-2 and V is TRBV7-2, with 8 nucleotides matching TRBD1. Germline V gene lookup returns CDR1 SGHTA and CDR2 FQGNSA. Unmatched junction bases numbered 6, after V lost 5 bases and J lost 4 bases. The CDR3 is 15 residues long. The CDR3 DNA is TGTGCCAGCAGCCAGACAGGGGCGGGCACCGGGGAGCTGTTTTTT. Translated: CASSQTGAGTGELFF.

The CDR3 here is CASSDRLAGGPQQETQYF. In DNA form, the CDR3 reads TGTGCCAGCAGTGACCGGCTAGCGGGGGGCCCTCAACAAGAGACCCAGTACTTC. The chain uses TRBV2 and TRBJ2-5; 11 bases match TRBD2. The J segment lost 2 bases and the V segment lost 3 bases, leaving 11 bases of the junction unmatched. CDR1 and CDR2 from the germline V gene are SNHLY and FYNNEI. The CDR3 contains 18 residues.

The V and J genes are TRBV27 and TRBJ1-2; 8 bases map to TRBD1. CDR1 and CDR2 (germline): MNHEY, SMNVEV (reference sequence). V lost 6 bases to trimming and J lost 5 bases; unmatched junction nucleotides: 5. The CDR3 is 13 residues long. CDR3 sequence: CASSGGQEYGYTF. DNA for the CDR3: TGTGCCAGCAGCGGGGGACAGGAGTATGGCTACACCTTC.

V gene TRBV27 combines with J gene TRBJ1-6; a weak D match, TRBD1 (5 bases). V lost 7 bases to trimming and J lost 6 bases, with 13 bases between them. Germline loops: CDR1 MNHEY, CDR2 SMNVEV (reference sequence). This CDR3 region has 14 residues. The CDR3 protein is CASTLLGGNSPLHF. The CDR3, as DNA: TGTGCCAGCACCTTATTGGGGGGTAATTCACCCCTCCACTTT.

The rearrangement links TRBV7-9 to TRBJ2-5; TRBD2 might be the D (5 bases). CDR1 and CDR2 (germline): SEHNR, FQNEAQ (reference sequence). The CDR3 runs to 15 residues. Trimming removed 1 base from V and 5 bases from J, with 14 bases in between. The CDR3 nucleotides are TGTGCCAGCAGCTTAGTCATTCCGGGAATTGAGACCCAGTACTTC. Translated: CASSLVIPGIETQYF.

CDR3 sequence reads: CASTSGVAGMNTEAFF. The CDR3, as DNA: TGTGCCAGCACCTCGGGGGTGGCAGGTATGAACACTGAAGCTTTCTTT. The chain combines TRBV7-9 with TRBJ1-1; maybe TRBD1 (5 bases). The CDR3 covers 16 residues. Germline V lookup: CDR1 SEHNR, CDR2 FQNEAQ (reference sequence). V was pared by 7 bases and J by 0 bases, with 18 bases between.

The gene calls are TRBV9 and TRBJ2-1; TRBD2 might be the D (5 bases). The CDR3 is made up of 12 amino acids. CDR1 and CDR2 (germline): SGDLS, YYNGEE. The V end was cut by 3 bases, the J end by 10 bases, with 11 bases between. CDR3 sequence (DNA): TGTGCCAGCAGCGGCGACGGGGTGGAGCAGTTCTTC. Translation gives CASSGDGVEQFF.

This clone occurred once. The V and J genes are TRBV13 and TRBJ2-1; 13 nucleotides line up with TRBD2. CDR3 length: 17 amino acids. Unmatched junction bases numbered 5, after V lost 1 base and J lost 5 bases. Germline V gene data show CDR1 as PRHDT and CDR2 as FYEKMQ (reference sequence). As DNA, the CDR3 is TGTGCCAGCAGCTTAGAGGGGACTAGCGGGGTGAACAATGAGCAGTTCTTC. As protein: CASSLEGTSGVNNEQFF.

The rearrangement uses TRBV2 and TRBJ2-7; maybe TRBD1 (7 bases). Germline V CDR1 and CDR2: SNHLY, FYNNEI. This CDR3 spans 15 amino acids. V shed 3 bases and J shed 5 bases, with 17 bases lying between them. The CDR3 coding sequence is TGTGCCAGCAGTGAGTCGGAGGGGGCGGTACACGAGCAGTACTTC. As protein: CASSESEGAVHEQYF.

Only one count was recorded for this clone. The chain combines TRBV18 with TRBJ2-2, with a possible D match to TRBD2 (6 bases). The CDR3 is 16 amino acids. The germline V and J ends were trimmed by 1 base and 4 bases, with 13 bases remaining between them. The germline V gene encodes CDR1 KGHSH and CDR2 LQKENI. The DNA for the CDR3 is TGTGCCAGCTCACCACTGCGGGGTGCGACCACCGGGGAGCTGTTTTTT. Amino acid sequence: CASSPLRGATTGELFF.

V and J are TRBV7-9 and TRBJ1-1; a possible D gene is TRBD1 (5 bases). CDR3 length: 15 residues. Germline V CDR1 and CDR2: SEHNR, FQNEAQ (reference sequence). The germline V and J ends were trimmed by 0 bases and 11 bases, with 19 bases remaining between them. DNA of the CDR3: TGTGCCAGCAGCTTAGCTCGCCCCCCGGGGGAGTGGGCTTTCTTT. It is translated as CASSLARPPGEWAFF.

The V call is TRBV2, the J call TRBJ1-5; 7 nucleotides align to TRBD1. The CDR3 is 14 amino acids. Germline CDR1 and CDR2: SNHLY and FYNNEI. With V trimmed by 6 bases and J by 9 bases, 11 bases remained unmatched. The chain's CDR3 is CASRLTGPIRPQHF. In DNA, the CDR3 is TGTGCCAGCAGGCTGACAGGGCCAATCAGGCCCCAGCATTTT.

The chain carries TRBV28 and TRBJ1-2, with D perhaps TRBD1 (5 bases). The germline V gene has CDR1 MDHEN and CDR2 SYDVKM. V was clipped by 1 base and J by 0 bases, with 15 bases between them. This CDR3 has 17 residues. CDR3 in DNA: TGTGCCAGCAGTTTATCCGTTGACAGACTTTCTAACTATGGCTACACCTTC. This encodes CASSLSVDRLSNYGYTF.

The genes are TRBV6-5 and TRBJ1-1; D ambiguous. Trimming removed 6 bases from V and 4 bases from J, with 15 bases in between. The CDR3 runs 14 residues. Germline V CDR1 and CDR2: MNHEY, SVGAGI. CDR3 region: CASSHSGEGTEAFF. DNA of the CDR3: TGTGCCAGCAGCCACAGCGGAGAAGGCACTGAAGCTTTCTTT.

This chain connects TRBV7-6 to TRBJ2-2; D gene ambiguous. This CDR3 is 12 amino acids long. Trimming stripped 1 base from V and 7 bases from J, with 4 bases between. Germline-derived CDR1 and CDR2 are SGHVS and FNYEAQ. This chain's CDR3 is CASSLGNGELFF. CDR3 nucleotide sequence: TGTGCCAGCAGCTTAGGGAACGGGGAGCTGTTTTTT. Drawing the rest from reference TRBV7-6 and TRBJ2-2, the complete variable domain is GAGVSQSPRYKVTKRGQDVALRCDPISGHVSLYWYRQALGQGPEFLTYFNYEAQQDKSGLPNDRFSAERPEGSISTLTIQRTEQRDSAMYRCASSLGNGELFFGEGSRLTVL.

The chain uses TRBV27 and TRBJ2-5; 10 nucleotides match TRBD2. With V trimmed by 3 bases and J by 4 bases, 8 bases remained unmatched. Germline V gene sequence: CDR1 MNHEY, CDR2 SMNVEV (reference sequence). CDR3 length equals 16 residues. The CDR3 bases are TGTGCCAGCAGTTTGGGAGCGGGGGGGCCCCGAGAGACCCAGTACTTC. Amino acids: CASSLGAGGPRETQYF.

Points on this clone: This specimen includes other DNA sequences encoding the same CDR3. The chain joins TRBV18 to TRBJ2-7, with no clear D. V lost 2 bases to trimming and J lost 0 bases, with 5 bases between them. The CDR3 spans 13 residues. Per the germline V gene, CDR1 is KGHSH and CDR2 is LQKENI. The CDR3 here is CASSPGDSYEQYF. The DNA for the CDR3 is TGTGCCAGCTCACCAGGGGACTCCTACGAGCAGTACTTC.

CDR3 DNA: TGCAGCGTTGGTGCCCAGGGAGGTGAGGCTTTCTTT. Its translation is CSVGAQGGEAFF. The chain couples TRBV29-1 to TRBJ1-1; possibly TRBD1 for D (5 bases). The CDR3 has 12 amino acids. V lost 4 bases to trimming and J lost 11 bases, with 17 bases between them. Germline CDR1 and CDR2: SQVTM and ANQGSEA.

The rearrangement joins TRBV19 to TRBJ2-7; the D is unclear. Germline assignment: CDR1 LNHDA and CDR2 SQIVND (reference sequence). Trimming stripped 5 bases from V and 5 bases from J, with 16 bases between. The CDR3 length is 14 residues. This chain's CDR3 is CASSLEGRTDEQYF. CDR3 nucleotide sequence: TGTGCCAGTAGTCTGGAAGGCAGAACCGACGAGCAGTACTTC.

The rearrangement joins TRBV28 to TRBJ2-7; 9 bases agree with TRBD1. The CDR3 is 17 amino acids. Germline V gene lookup returns CDR1 MDHEN and CDR2 SYDVKM. The V and J ends lost 5 bases and 0 bases, in that order; junction bases with no gene match: 11. Here the CDR3 DNA reads TGTGCCAGCAGTGTCATATGGGACAGGGAAGGCTCCTACGAGCAGTACTTC. This translates into CASSVIWDREGSYEQYF.

The rearrangement joins TRBV5-6 to TRBJ2-1, with D possibly TRBD1 on 5 matching bases. The CDR3 is 16 amino acids. Per germline, CDR1 SGHDT and CDR2 YYEEEE. Trimming removed 0 bases from V and 2 bases from J, with 12 bases in between. CDR3 region: CASSLGQLYTYNEQFF. In DNA, the CDR3 is TGTGCCAGCAGCTTGGGACAGCTGTATACCTACAATGAGCAGTTCTTC.

This chain connects TRBV7-9 to TRBJ2-5; 7 nucleotides match TRBD1. The V segment lost 6 bases and the J segment 5 bases; nucleotides outside the gene matches: 15. The V gene's germline CDR1 is SEHNR and CDR2 FQNEAQ (reference sequence). The CDR3 consists of 16 residues. CDR3 loop: CASRPSGRGNSETQYF. The CDR3 DNA reads as TGTGCCAGCAGACCGAGCGGCAGGGGGAATTCGGAGACCCAGTACTTC.

The chain joins TRBV9 to TRBJ2-5, with no clear D. The CDR3 extends over 15 amino acids. Trimming removed 4 bases at V and 5 bases at J, with 18 bases between. Germline V lookup: CDR1 SGDLS, CDR2 YYNGEE. The CDR3 DNA follows: TGTGCCAGCAGCTCCGGTGAGGCAGATTGGGAGACCCAGTACTTC. The encoded protein is CASSSGEADWETQYF.

Remarks on this clone: Distinct nucleotide sequences in the sample also encode this CDR3. V is TRBV27 and J is TRBJ2-1, with D possibly matching TRBD2 (5 bases). The germline gives CDR1 MNHEY, CDR2 SMNVEV (reference sequence). V was pared by 4 bases and J by 6 bases, with 7 bases between. CDR3 length: 12 residues. CDR3 region: CASSSRGNEQFF. The CDR3, as DNA: TGTGCCAGCAGTTCACGGGGCAATGAGCAGTTCTTC.